Listed here are 21 T cell receptor beta chains from one sample, sequenced in a study of graft-versus-host responses after intestinal transplantation. TCRdb's table, derived via immunoSEQ multiplex PCR, lists solely in-frame clones and lacks some. The sample consists of approximately 9,800 clones, just over 30% of them appearing once. The material sequenced was alloreactive CD4+ T cells from a mixed lymphocyte reaction culture, taken before transplantation. Subset here: CFSE-low proliferating T cells sorted from roughly 6-day pre-transplant mixed lymphocyte reaction (GvH or HvG direction). These receptors were collected from a human patient who was an organ donor for intestinal transplantation.

This rearrangement joins TRBV6-1 to TRBJ2-3; D is unresolved. Germline lookup yields CDR1 MNHNS and CDR2 SASEGT. The CDR3 is made up of 14 amino acids. Trimming removed 10 bases at V and 3 bases at J, with 17 bases between. The CDR3 loop is CAIRLFGGTDTQYF. For the CDR3, the DNA is TGTGCCATCCGGCTTTTTGGCGGAACAGATACGCAGTATTTT.

The CDR3, as DNA: TGCGCCAGCAGCGGACAGGGTGGCACTGAAGCTTTCTTT. Translation gives CASSGQGGTEAFF. V usage is TRBV5-1 and J usage is TRBJ1-1, with 8 nucleotides matching TRBD1. The CDR3 sequence is 13 residues long. The germline CDR1 and CDR2 sequences are SGHRS and YFSETQ. With 4 bases clipped from V and 4 bases from J, the junction kept 3 bases outside the gene matches.

J is TRBJ1-2 and V is TRBV6-1, with D possibly being TRBD1 (5 bases). The V gene lost 6 bases and the J gene lost 4 bases, with 15 bases spanning the gap. The CDR3 loop spans 14 amino acids. Germline lookup yields CDR1 MNHNS and CDR2 SASEGT. CDR3 sequence: CASSEPGRGYGYTF. In DNA, the CDR3 is TGTGCCAGCAGCGAGCCAGGGAGAGGCTATGGCTACACCTTC.

The rearrangement links TRBV30 to TRBJ2-5; 9 nucleotides match TRBD2. Trimming took 3 bases from V and 5 from J; bases not matched to a gene: 7. This CDR3 is built from 14 residues. CDR1 is GTSNPN and CDR2 is SVGIG in the germline V gene (reference sequence). The CDR3 here is CAWRRGGPKETQYF. DNA of the CDR3: TGTGCCTGGAGGCGGGGGGGTCCCAAGGAGACCCAGTACTTC.

This clone is categorized as medium-sized (0.01 to 0.1%). The chain uses TRBV5-4 and TRBJ2-5; 7 bases match TRBD1. Germline assignment: CDR1 SGHNT and CDR2 YYREEE (reference sequence). J lost 2 bases, V lost 5 bases, and 3 bases had no gene match. This CDR3 is 13 amino acids long. CDR3 amino acids: CASRLGQQETQYF. The DNA for the CDR3 is TGTGCCAGCAGGCTGGGACAGCAAGAGACCCAGTACTTC.

This clone appeared a few times. Just one base apart from a much larger clone, this may be a read error. The identical CDR3 is also encoded by other nucleotide sequences in the sample. This chain uses TRBV7-3 with TRBJ2-3; 12 nucleotides line up with TRBD2. The germline CDR1 and CDR2 sequences are SGHTA and FQGTGA. The CDR3 contains 19 residues. With 4 bases clipped from V and 1 base from J, the junction kept 12 bases outside the gene matches. The DNA for the CDR3 is TGTGCCAGCAGCTCAGACGGCCTAGCGGGGGGGCCGGGCACAGATACGCAGTATTTT. Protein sequence: CASSSDGLAGGPGTDTQYF.

This chain links TRBV19 with TRBJ2-3; the D is unclear. V shed 5 bases and J shed 2 bases, with 8 bases lying between them. Germline V CDR1 and CDR2: LNHDA, SQIVND (reference sequence). The CDR3 contains 13 residues. CDR3 bases: TGTGCCAGTAGTTTAGGCTTCACAGATACGCAGTATTTT. It codes for CASSLGFTDTQYF.

The chain has TRBV5-4 and TRBJ2-2; 9 bases agree with TRBD2. Trimming took 2 bases from V and 2 from J; bases not matched to a gene: 7. In germline, CDR1 is SGHNT, CDR2 YYREEE (reference sequence). The CDR3 runs 17 residues. CDR3 nucleotides: TGTGCCAGCAGCTTCGGTATAGCGGGGGTAAACACCGGGGAGCTGTTTTTT. Protein: CASSFGIAGVNTGELFF.

This clone has only a few counts. The V call is TRBV6-9, the J call TRBJ1-2, with 10 nucleotides matching TRBD1. CDR3 length: 15 amino acids. Trimming cost V 3 bases and J 5 bases; bases outside gene matches: 6. Germline V gene sequence: CDR1 MNHGY, CDR2 SVAAGI. CDR3 region: CASSYKGTGAYGYTF. Here the CDR3 DNA reads TGTGCCAGCAGTTACAAAGGGACAGGGGCTTATGGCTACACCTTC.

The V and J genes are TRBV2 and TRBJ2-6, with 9 bases identical to TRBD1. The germline CDR1 and CDR2 sequences are SNHLY and FYNNEI. The V gene end was trimmed by 7 bases and the J gene end by 0 bases; junction bases not matched to a gene: 4. The CDR3 consists of 16 residues. The CDR3 here is CASTGQGLSGANVLTF. CDR3 nucleotide sequence: TGTGCCAGCACGGGACAGGGTCTCTCTGGGGCCAACGTCCTGACTTTC.

The rearrangement joins TRBV19 to TRBJ1-3; maybe TRBD1 (5 bases). The CDR3 covers 16 residues. Trimming took off 9 bases at V and 0 bases at J, with 18 bases between the two ends. Germline assignment: CDR1 LNHDA and CDR2 SQIVND (reference sequence). CDR3 in DNA: TGTGCCAGCTCACCACCCACGACAGTCTCTGGAAACACCATATATTTT. Its translation is CASSPPTTVSGNTIYF.

This clone has more than one count but fewer than ten. The CDR3 DNA reads as TGTGCCAGCAGTTACAGTTCACCCCTCCACTTT. It encodes CASSYSSPLHF. The chain combines TRBV6-1 with TRBJ1-6, with unresolved D. Trimming stripped 5 bases from V and 9 bases from J, with 5 bases between. The CDR3 has 11 residues. Germline V gene sequence: CDR1 MNHNS, CDR2 SASEGT.

The genes are TRBV11-1 and TRBJ2-7, with TRBD1 matching over 10 bases. The V gene end was trimmed by 5 bases and the J gene end by 5 bases; junction bases not matched to a gene: 6. CDR1 SGHAT and CDR2 FQDESV come from the germline V gene (reference sequence). The CDR3 runs 14 residues. The CDR3 spells CASSRDRGSDEQYF. In nucleotides, the CDR3 is TGTGCCAGCAGCCGGGACAGGGGTTCCGACGAGCAGTACTTC.

This clone turned up a few times. The genes are TRBV6-4 and TRBJ2-3; tentatively, D is TRBD1 (6 bases). The ends were cut back, 6 bases at V and 4 bases at J, with 14 bases in the middle. CDR1 and CDR2 (germline): MRHNA, SNTAGT. The CDR3 loop spans 14 amino acids. CDR3 loop: CASSAQGWADTQYF. In nucleotides, the CDR3 is TGTGCCAGCAGCGCACAGGGTTGGGCAGATACGCAGTATTTT.

This clone was observed a few times. The chain couples TRBV18 to TRBJ1-2; the D is unclear. Germline values: CDR1 KGHSH, CDR2 LQKENI. The CDR3 is 12 residues long. The V and J ends lost 4 bases and 3 bases respectively, with 6 bases between them. The CDR3 sequence: CASSLRDYGYTF. The CDR3 coding sequence is TGTGCCAGCTCACTTCGGGACTATGGCTACACCTTC.

This clone was picked up a small number of times. The genes are TRBV7-6 and TRBJ2-1; 7 bases map to TRBD2. This CDR3 has 19 amino acids. V shed 2 bases, J shed 5 bases, and the junction held 18 bases outside the gene matches. CDR1 is SGHVS and CDR2 is FNYEAQ in the germline V gene. The CDR3 nucleotides read TGTGCCAGCAGCTTACTGCCTCTCACCTTTCCCGCGGGGGACAATGAGCAGTTCTTC. This sequence encodes CASSLLPLTFPAGDNEQFF.

The chain recombines TRBV5-4 with TRBJ2-7; TRBD2 is a possible D gene (6 bases). The germline V gene has CDR1 SGHNT and CDR2 YYREEE (reference sequence). This CDR3 comprises 13 residues. Trimming removed 0 bases at V and 6 bases at J, with 10 bases between. The CDR3 nucleotides are TGTGCCAGCAGCTTGGTAGTGGGGGGCGAGCAGTACTTC. This gives the protein CASSLVVGGEQYF.

In this sample, this clone is medium-sized. The V gene is TRBV6-5, the J gene TRBJ1-3; 7 nucleotides line up with TRBD1. CDR1 is MNHEY, CDR2 SVGAGI, per germline. There are 14 residues in the CDR3. V gave up 9 bases and J gave up 4 bases; unmatched junction bases: 9. As DNA, the CDR3 is TGTGCCAGTACCGACAGGGACGCAGGAAACACCATATATTTT. It yields the protein CASTDRDAGNTIYF.

This clone was detected a few times. V is TRBV6-1 and J is TRBJ1-5; 7 bases align to TRBD1. The trim removed 4 bases at V and 0 bases at J, leaving 3 bases unmatched. The CDR3 runs 15 residues. Germline V gives CDR1 MNHNS, CDR2 SASEGT. CDR3 bases: TGTGCCAGCAGTGTCAGGGGGGATAGCAATCAGCCCCAGCATTTT. This codes for CASSVRGDSNQPQHF.

The chain carries TRBV29-1 and TRBJ2-5, with 7 positions matching TRBD2. Germline trimming cut 4 bases from V and 5 bases from J; bases unmatched to any gene: 10. The CDR3 sequence is 14 residues long. CDR1 and CDR2 from the germline V gene are SQVTM and ANQGSEA. The chain's CDR3 is CSVGVRGGWETQYF. The CDR3 DNA follows: TGCAGCGTTGGGGTACGGGGAGGGTGGGAGACCCAGTACTTC.

V and J are TRBV7-9 and TRBJ1-4; D might be TRBD1 (6 bases). CDR1 and CDR2 (germline): SEHNR, FQNEAQ (reference sequence). The CDR3 spans 16 residues. Trimming left V 1 base short and J 8 bases short, with 17 bases between. The CDR3 loop is CASSLGIAAGEEKLFF. Here the CDR3 DNA reads TGTGCCAGCAGCTTAGGGATTGCGGCAGGGGAGGAAAAACTGTTTTTT.